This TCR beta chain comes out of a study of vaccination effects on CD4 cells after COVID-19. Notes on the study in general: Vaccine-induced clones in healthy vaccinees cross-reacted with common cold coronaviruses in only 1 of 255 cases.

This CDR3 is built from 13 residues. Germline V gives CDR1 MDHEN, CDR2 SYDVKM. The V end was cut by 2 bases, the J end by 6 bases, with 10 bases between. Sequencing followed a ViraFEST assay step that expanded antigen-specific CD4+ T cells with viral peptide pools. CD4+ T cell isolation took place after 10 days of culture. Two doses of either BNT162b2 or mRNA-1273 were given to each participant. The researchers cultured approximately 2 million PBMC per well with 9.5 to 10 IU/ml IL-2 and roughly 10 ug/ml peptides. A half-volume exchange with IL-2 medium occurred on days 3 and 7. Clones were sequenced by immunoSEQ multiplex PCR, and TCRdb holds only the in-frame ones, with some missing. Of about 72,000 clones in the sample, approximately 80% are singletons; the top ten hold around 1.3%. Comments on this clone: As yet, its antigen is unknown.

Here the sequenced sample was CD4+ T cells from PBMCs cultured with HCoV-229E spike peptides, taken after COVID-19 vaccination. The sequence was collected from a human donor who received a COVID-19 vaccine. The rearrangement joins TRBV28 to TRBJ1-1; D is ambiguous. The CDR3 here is CASSLMSSPEAFF. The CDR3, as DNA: TGTGCCAGCAGTTTAATGTCCAGCCCTGAAGCTTTCTTT.